These 25 T cell receptor beta chains were all obtained from the same sample, sequenced in a study of post-analysis software for immune sequencing data. Findings and limits, study-wide: Roughly 5 TRBV segments occurring more often in patients than controls included TRBV5-6, TRBV5-1 and TRBV20-1.

No cognate antigen is known for these TCRs. Researchers reported that TCR beta cDNA libraries carried unique molecular identifiers. TCRdb processed the PCR reads anew with MiXCR; each CDR3 protein has one entry. The data contain 600,000 to 700,000 distinct CDR3 sequences, approximately 60% of them singletons. Sequencing used blood. The origin of the receptors is a girl aged 2-15 years with multiple sclerosis.

J is TRBJ2-1 and V is TRBV20-1, with 10 bases identical to TRBD1. The CDR3 contains 14 residues. CDR1 and CDR2 (germline): DFQATT, SNEGSKA (reference sequence). V shed 5 bases and J 6 bases; nucleotides not matched to a gene: 7. The CDR3 DNA reads TGCAGTGCTGGCGACAGGGGGCGCACCAATGAGCAGTTCTTC. It specifies CSAGDRGRTNEQFF.

A few counts support this clonotype. V and J are TRBV7-9 and TRBJ1-4, with D uncertain. CDR3 length equals 14 residues. Germline V gene data show CDR1 as SEHNR and CDR2 as FQNEAQ (reference sequence). V was cut by 4 bases and J by 0 bases, with 6 bases left in between. The CDR3 nucleotides read TGTGCCAGCAGCTCAGCAGCAACTAATGAAAAACTGTTTTTT. The encoded protein is CASSSAATNEKLFF.

This clonotype has a single count. The rearrangement links TRBV7-2 to TRBJ2-2; TRBD1 matches 10 bases. V was clipped by 5 bases and J by 3 bases; unmatched bases: 3. The CDR3 runs to 15 residues. CDR1 SGHTA and CDR2 FQGNSA come from the germline V gene. Here the CDR3 DNA reads TGTGCCAGCAGCACAGGACAGGGGGACACCGGGGAGCTGTTTTTT. This sequence encodes CASSTGQGDTGELFF.

The genes are TRBV20-1 and TRBJ2-1; no definite D call. CDR1 and CDR2 from the germline V gene are DFQATT and SNEGSKA (reference sequence). The CDR3 spans 13 residues. The V end was cut by 2 bases, the J end by 0 bases, with 5 bases between. In nucleotides, the CDR3 is TGCAGTGCTAGAACGCGCTCCTACAATGAGCAGTTCTTC. Residues: CSARTRSYNEQFF.

The chain uses TRBV5-1 and TRBJ1-2, with TRBD1 matching over 9 bases. The germline gives CDR1 SGHRS, CDR2 YFSETQ. There are 13 residues in the CDR3. J gave up 8 bases and V 4 bases, and 6 bases lay outside the gene matches. The CDR3 protein is CASSIRTGEGYTF. The CDR3 DNA sequence: TGCGCCAGCAGCATCAGGACAGGGGAAGGCTACACCTTC.

The chain employs TRBV7-6 and TRBJ2-1, with 14 positions matching TRBD2. V was pared by 3 bases and J by 7 bases, with 11 bases of the junction left unmatched. The V gene's germline CDR1 is SGHVS and CDR2 FNYEAQ. The CDR3 has 18 residues. Written as DNA, the CDR3 is TGTGCCAGCAGCTTGTACCCGCCGGGACTAGCGGGAGATAATGAGCAGTTCTTC. The encoded protein is CASSLYPPGLAGDNEQFF.

The chain links TRBV5-1 to TRBJ2-7; TRBD1 agrees at 11 bases. The end of the DNA fits TRBJ2-5 better, so the J call may be wrong. The CDR3 covers 17 residues. Looked up from germline, CDR1 is SGHRS and CDR2 is YFSETQ. CDR3 loop: CASSRFLDRGLRETQYF. The CDR3 nucleotides are TGCGCCAGCAGCCGATTCTTGGACAGGGGGCTAAGAGAGACCCAGTACTTC.

This clonotype was observed a few times. The gene calls are TRBV7-2 and TRBJ2-3; TRBD2 matches 14 bases. This CDR3 is built from 18 residues. The V and J ends lost 5 bases and 0 bases, in that order; junction bases with no gene match: 7. Germline-derived CDR1 and CDR2 are SGHTA and FQGNSA. In DNA, the CDR3 is TGTGCCAGCAGCACTGGACTAGCGGGGGGATCTAGCACAGATACGCAGTATTTT. Protein: CASSTGLAGGSSTDTQYF. Using reference TRBV7-2 and TRBJ2-3 for the parts outside the CDR3, the full variable domain is GAGVSQSPSNKVTEKGKDVELRCDPISGHTALYWYRQSLGQGLEFLIYFQGNSAPDKSGLPSDRFSAERTGGSVSTLTIQRTQQEDSAVYLCASSTGLAGGSSTDTQYFGPGTRLTVL.

Details on this clonotype: Compared with germline, one end of the junction differs, possibly owing to a read error. The CDR3 bases are TGCGCCAGCAGTTACTTCGAGGGGGCTTATGGCTACACCTTC. Residues: CASSYFEGAYGYTF. The chain carries TRBV6-5 and TRBJ1-2; TRBD1 matches at 7 bases. CDR3 length equals 14 residues. Germline V gives CDR1 MNHEY, CDR2 SVGAGI.

V usage is TRBV29-1 and J usage is TRBJ2-1; D possibly corresponds to TRBD1 (5 bases). Per the germline V gene, CDR1 is SQVTM and CDR2 is ANQGSEA. There are 13 residues in the CDR3. V was cut by 1 base and J by 8 bases, with 12 bases left in between. CDR3 bases: TGCAGCGTTGAAGGGGCAGGGCGTCATGAGCAGTTCTTC. Its protein product is CSVEGAGRHEQFF.

In this sample, this clonotype turned up once. J is TRBJ1-2 and V is TRBV7-8; D call uncertain. Trimming left V 4 bases short and J 4 bases short, with 13 bases between. CDR3 length: 14 residues. The germline gives CDR1 SGHVS, CDR2 FQNEAQ. In DNA form, the CDR3 reads TGTGCCAGCAGCTCGCTGGGTGGGATCTATGGCTACACCTTC. Its translation is CASSSLGGIYGYTF.

In regard to this clonotype: Germline is not matched at one junction end, which may reflect a read error. In DNA form, the CDR3 reads TGTGCCAGCAGCTTTTCCAGCGGGGGGCCCAGCTCCCACAATGAGCAGTTCTTC. It specifies CASSFSSGGPSSHNEQFF. This sequence joins TRBV7-2 and TRBJ2-1, with 9 bases fitting TRBD2. The CDR3 covers 18 residues. Germline V gives CDR1 SGHTA, CDR2 FQGNSA.

This clonotype was picked up one time. The chain links TRBV6-5 to TRBJ2-3, with D possibly TRBD2 on 6 matching bases. The CDR3 consists of 14 residues. CDR1 and CDR2 from the germline V gene are MNHEY and SVGAGI. Trimming took 6 bases from V and 8 from J, leaving 18 bases between them. CDR3: CASSYREPRGTQYF. The CDR3, as DNA: TGTGCCAGCAGCTACCGGGAGCCGAGAGGTACGCAGTATTTT.

The chain joins TRBV5-1 to TRBJ2-5, with D perhaps TRBD1 or TRBD2 (5 bases each). CDR1 SGHRS and CDR2 YFSETQ come from the germline V gene. The CDR3 is 14 residues long. V shed 4 bases and J shed 2 bases, with 12 bases lying between them. DNA for the CDR3: TGCGCCAGCAGCCTTGGGGACGGACAAGAGACCCAGTACTTC. It codes for CASSLGDGQETQYF.

In this sample, this clonotype turned up a few times. V gene TRBV10-3 combines with J gene TRBJ2-5; D is ambiguous. Trimming shortened V by 5 bases and J by 0 bases, and 7 bases separated the two germline ends. Germline-derived CDR1 and CDR2 are ENHRY and SYGVKD. The CDR3 extends over 13 amino acids. The chain's CDR3 is CAISRVNQETQYF. The CDR3 coding sequence is TGTGCCATCAGTCGGGTGAACCAAGAGACCCAGTACTTC.

The chain is built from TRBV12-3 or TRBV12-4 and TRBJ1-2; 10 bases match TRBD1. With 6 bases clipped from V and 4 bases from J, the junction kept 5 bases outside the gene matches. This CDR3 has 14 residues. The CDR3 protein is CASRPRDRGYGYTF. The CDR3, as DNA: TGTGCCAGCAGACCCCGGGACAGGGGCTATGGCTACACCTTC.

Concerning this clonotype: One junction end disagrees with the germline gene, perhaps due to a read error. J is TRBJ2-3 and V is TRBV14; the D call may be TRBD1 or TRBD2 (5 bases each). The CDR3 contains 16 residues. CDR1 and CDR2 (germline): SGHDN, FVKESK. The CDR3 sequence: CASSQESRPSTGTQYF. CDR3 nucleotides: TGTGCCAGCAGCCAAGAGTCACGCCCTAGCACAGGTACGCAGTATTTT.

The chain recombines TRBV3-1 with TRBJ2-1; D not certain. The CDR3 spans 11 residues. V lost 0 bases to trimming and J lost 9 bases, with 3 bases between them. CDR1 is LGHDT, CDR2 YNNKEL, per germline (reference sequence). The CDR3: CASSQEGEQFF. The DNA of the CDR3 is TGTGCCAGCAGCCAAGAGGGTGAGCAGTTCTTC.

This clonotype has more than one count but fewer than ten. The chain recombines TRBV7-9 with TRBJ1-2; TRBD1 aligns across 8 bases. The CDR3 is 15 amino acids. J lost 8 bases, V lost 5 bases, and 13 bases had no gene match. The V gene's germline CDR1 is SEHNR and CDR2 FQNEAQ (reference sequence). CDR3 nucleotides: TGTGCCAGCAGCCTACCCGGGACAGGCCAGGTCGGCTACACCTTC. This gives the protein CASSLPGTGQVGYTF.

This clonotype was found once. The rearrangement joins TRBV30 to TRBJ2-7, with a weak D call TRBD2 (6 bases). Trimming removed 2 bases from V and 6 bases from J, with 20 bases in between. Germline CDR1 and CDR2: GTSNPN and SVGIG (reference sequence). The CDR3 runs to 15 residues. The CDR3 protein is CAWSTPGVGGGEQYF. The DNA for the CDR3 is TGTGCCTGGAGTACCCCGGGGGTTGGAGGCGGCGAGCAGTACTTC.

V is TRBV3-1 and J is TRBJ1-6; D is uncertain. V lost 1 base and J 9 bases, leaving 4 bases between the germline ends. This CDR3 comprises 12 residues. Germline CDR1 and CDR2: LGHDT and YNNKEL (reference sequence). For the CDR3, the DNA is TGTGCCAGCAGCCAAGGGTTTTCACCCCTCCACTTT. This translates into CASSQGFSPLHF.

This clonotype has more than one count but fewer than ten. The CDR3 DNA reads as TGTGCCAGCAGCCAAGCTAGCGGGGGGCTATCCTACAATGAGCAGTTCTTC. Its protein is CASSQASGGLSYNEQFF. This sequence joins TRBV3-1 and TRBJ2-1; 11 bases map to TRBD2. Looked up from germline, CDR1 is LGHDT and CDR2 is YNNKEL (reference sequence). Trimming took 1 base from V and 1 from J; bases not matched to a gene: 3. The CDR3 is 17 residues long.

This rearrangement joins TRBV20-1 to TRBJ2-5; TRBD1 agrees at 9 bases. Germline CDR1 DFQATT, CDR2 SNEGSKA (reference sequence). The CDR3 consists of 15 residues. The J segment lost 5 bases and the V segment lost 4 bases, leaving 11 bases of the junction unmatched. CDR3 DNA: TGCAGTGCTACTCCCTCCGGGACAGGGAGCGAGACCCAGTACTTC. This sequence encodes CSATPSGTGSETQYF.

The chain combines TRBV5-1 with TRBJ2-3; 9 bases align to TRBD2. CDR1 is SGHRS, CDR2 YFSETQ, per germline. Trimming removed 0 bases from V and 4 bases from J; junction bases left unmatched: 6. The CDR3 extends over 16 amino acids. CDR3 DNA sequence: TGCGCCAGCAGCTTGGTTCCTAGCGGGGCTGCAGATACGCAGTATTTT. This sequence encodes CASSLVPSGAADTQYF.

This clonotype was observed a handful of times. The chain employs TRBV20-1 and TRBJ2-5; 7 bases align to TRBD1. Germline-derived CDR1 and CDR2 are DFQATT and SNEGSKA (reference sequence). Losses at the gene ends were 3 bases for V and 3 bases for J; bases not matched to a gene: 10. The CDR3 runs to 15 residues. The CDR3, as DNA: TGCAGTGCTAGGACAGGGATGGGGTTGGAAGAGACCCAGTACTTC. It is translated as CSARTGMGLEETQYF.